This T cell receptor beta chain comes out of a study of cytomegalovirus exposure and HLA in healthy donors. Primers for the PCR totalled 60 Vbeta and 13 Jbeta. Sequencing used immunoSEQ multiplex PCR; TCRdb keeps in-frame clones, though not all of them. The sample yields 110,000 to 150,000 clones, around three quarters seen once. With respect to this clone: The antigen is undetermined.

Germline assignment: CDR1 SGHDT and CDR2 YYEEEE. With V trimmed by 0 bases and J by 1 base, 1 base remained unmatched. The CDR3 totals 15 residues. Donors were nominally healthy when sampled, though unrecorded immune exposures were likely. Findings and limits, study-wide: Later, an analysis showed that TCR beta chains associated with HLA were more clonally expanded than others that were equally common.

This chain connects TRBV5-6 to TRBJ1-5, with 7 bases aligning to TRBD1. The clonotype originates from a woman between 18 and 29 years old in good health and CMV-seropositive. Sequenced sample: PBMCs. The CDR3 coding sequence is TGTGCCAGCAGCTTGGAGGGGGCAAGCAATCAGCCCCAGCATTTT. Its translation: CASSLEGASNQPQHF. Together with reference TRBV5-6 and TRBJ1-5, the CDR3 gives the full variable domain: DAGVTQSPTHLIKTRGQQVTLRCSPKSGHDTVSWYQQALGQGPQFIFQYYEEEERQRGNFPDRFSGHQFPNYSSELNVNALLLGDSALYLCASSLEGASNQPQHFGDGTRLSIL.